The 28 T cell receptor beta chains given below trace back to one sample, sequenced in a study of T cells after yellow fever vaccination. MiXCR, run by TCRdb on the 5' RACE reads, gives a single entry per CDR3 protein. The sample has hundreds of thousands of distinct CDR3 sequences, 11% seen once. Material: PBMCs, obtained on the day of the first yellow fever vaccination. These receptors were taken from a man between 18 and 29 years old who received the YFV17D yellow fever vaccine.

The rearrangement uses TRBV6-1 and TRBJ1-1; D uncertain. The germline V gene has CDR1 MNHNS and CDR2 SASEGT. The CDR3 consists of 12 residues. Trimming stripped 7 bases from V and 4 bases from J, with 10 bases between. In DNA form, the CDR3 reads TGTGCCAGCAAGGAAGGGTCCACTGAAGCTTTCTTT. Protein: CASKEGSTEAFF.

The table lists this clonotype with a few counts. CDR3 amino acids: CASSPLAGSQYF. In DNA, the CDR3 is TGTGCCAGCAGCCCCTTAGCCGGGTCGCAGTATTTT. The chain carries TRBV3-1 and TRBJ2-3; D is unresolved. V was clipped by 4 bases and J by 10 bases, with 12 bases between them. The length of the CDR3 is 12 residues. The germline gives CDR1 LGHDT, CDR2 YNNKEL (reference sequence).

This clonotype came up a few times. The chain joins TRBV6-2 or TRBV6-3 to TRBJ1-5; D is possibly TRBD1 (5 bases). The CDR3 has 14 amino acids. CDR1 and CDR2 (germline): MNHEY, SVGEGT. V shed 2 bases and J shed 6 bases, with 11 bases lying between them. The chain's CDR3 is CASSYGAGVQPQHF. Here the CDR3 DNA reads TGTGCCAGCAGTTACGGGGCCGGGGTTCAGCCCCAGCATTTT.

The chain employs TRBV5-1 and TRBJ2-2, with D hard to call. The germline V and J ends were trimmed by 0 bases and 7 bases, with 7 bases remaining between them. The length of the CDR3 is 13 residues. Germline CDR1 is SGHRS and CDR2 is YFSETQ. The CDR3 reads CASSLVTDGELFF. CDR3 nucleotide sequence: TGCGCCAGCAGCTTGGTTACAGACGGGGAGCTGTTTTTT.

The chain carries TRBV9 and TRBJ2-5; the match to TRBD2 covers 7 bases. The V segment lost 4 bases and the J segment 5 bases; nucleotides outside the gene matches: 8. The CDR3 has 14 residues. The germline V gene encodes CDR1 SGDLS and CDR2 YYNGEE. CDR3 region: CASSPQRGGETQYF. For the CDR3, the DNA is TGTGCCAGCAGCCCCCAGCGGGGTGGGGAGACCCAGTACTTC.

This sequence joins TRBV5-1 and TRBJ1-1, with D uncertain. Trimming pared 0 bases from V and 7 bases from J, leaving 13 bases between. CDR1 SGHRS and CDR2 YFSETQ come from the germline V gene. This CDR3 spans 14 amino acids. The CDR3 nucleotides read TGCGCCAGCAGCTTGGATGGGAAAAATGGTGAAGCTTTCTTT. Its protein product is CASSLDGKNGEAFF.

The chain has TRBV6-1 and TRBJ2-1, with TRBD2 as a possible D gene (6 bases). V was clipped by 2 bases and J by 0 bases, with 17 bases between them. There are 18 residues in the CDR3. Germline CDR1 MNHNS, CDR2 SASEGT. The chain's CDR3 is CASSESEGTPSSYNEQFF. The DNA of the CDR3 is TGTGCCAGCAGTGAATCGGAGGGTACCCCGAGCTCCTACAATGAGCAGTTCTTC.

The CDR3 region is CASSRAGWGKTQYF. The CDR3 DNA follows: TGTGCCAGCAGTAGAGCGGGGTGGGGGAAGACCCAGTACTTC. V and J are TRBV6-1 and TRBJ2-5; 7 positions match TRBD2. The CDR3 consists of 14 residues. V dropped 5 bases and J dropped 6; count of bases not matched to a gene: 9. The germline V gene has CDR1 MNHNS and CDR2 SASEGT.

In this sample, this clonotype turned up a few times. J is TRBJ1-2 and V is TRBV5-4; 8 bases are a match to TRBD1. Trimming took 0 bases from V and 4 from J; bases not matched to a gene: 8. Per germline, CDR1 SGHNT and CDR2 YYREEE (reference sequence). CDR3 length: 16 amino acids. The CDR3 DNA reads TGTGCCAGCAGCTTGGGCCTAGACAGGGGCGCCTATGGCTACACCTTC. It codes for CASSLGLDRGAYGYTF.

In nucleotides, the CDR3 is TGTGCCAGCAGCCCCCAGGGTCTCACTAATGAAAAACTGTTTTTT. Translation: CASSPQGLTNEKLFF. V gene TRBV3-1 combines with J gene TRBJ1-4; possibly TRBD1 for D (5 bases). Germline CDR1 and CDR2: LGHDT and YNNKEL (reference sequence). There are 15 residues in the CDR3. V lost 4 bases and J lost 2, with 11 bases in between.

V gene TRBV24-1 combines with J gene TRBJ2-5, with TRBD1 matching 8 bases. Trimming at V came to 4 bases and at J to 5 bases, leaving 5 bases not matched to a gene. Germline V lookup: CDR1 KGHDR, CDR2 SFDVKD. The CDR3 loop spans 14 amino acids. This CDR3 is CATSEGQDSETQYF. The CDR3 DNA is TGTGCCACCAGTGAGGGACAGGATAGTGAGACCCAGTACTTC.

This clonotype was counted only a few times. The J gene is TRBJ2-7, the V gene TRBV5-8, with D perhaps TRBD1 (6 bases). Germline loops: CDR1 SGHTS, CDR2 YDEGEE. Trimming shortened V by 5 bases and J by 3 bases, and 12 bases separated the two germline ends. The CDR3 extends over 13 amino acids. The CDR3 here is CASSIYRVYEQYV. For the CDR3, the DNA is TGTGCCAGCAGTATATACAGGGTCTACGAGCAGTACGTC.

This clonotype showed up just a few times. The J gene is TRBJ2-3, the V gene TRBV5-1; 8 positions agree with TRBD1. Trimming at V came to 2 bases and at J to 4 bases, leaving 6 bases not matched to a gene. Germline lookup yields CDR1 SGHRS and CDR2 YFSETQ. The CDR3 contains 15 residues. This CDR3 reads CASSFSGQGADTQYF. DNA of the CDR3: TGCGCCAGCAGCTTTAGTGGACAGGGCGCAGATACGCAGTATTTT.

CDR3 nucleotides: TGCGCCAGCAGCCCGGGGGGCCGTAACTATGGCTACACCTTC. The encoded protein is CASSPGGRNYGYTF. The V call is TRBV5-1, the J call TRBJ1-2, with D possibly being TRBD1 (6 bases). V was pared by 4 bases and J by 1 base, with 11 bases between. Germline CDR1 is SGHRS and CDR2 is YFSETQ. The CDR3 runs to 14 residues.

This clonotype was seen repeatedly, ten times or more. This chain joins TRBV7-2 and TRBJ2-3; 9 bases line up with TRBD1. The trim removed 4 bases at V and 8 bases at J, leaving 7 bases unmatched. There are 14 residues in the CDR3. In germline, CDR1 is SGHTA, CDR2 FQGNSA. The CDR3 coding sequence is TGTGCCAGCAGCTACAACAGGGGGCAGAGTACGCAGTATTTT. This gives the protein CASSYNRGQSTQYF.

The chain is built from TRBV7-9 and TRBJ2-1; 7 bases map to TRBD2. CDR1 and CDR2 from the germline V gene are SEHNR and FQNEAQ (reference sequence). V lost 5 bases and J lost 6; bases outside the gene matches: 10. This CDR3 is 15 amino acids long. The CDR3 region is CASSTSSGLRNEQFF. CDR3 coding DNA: TGTGCCAGCAGCACGAGTAGCGGGCTCCGCAATGAGCAGTTCTTC.

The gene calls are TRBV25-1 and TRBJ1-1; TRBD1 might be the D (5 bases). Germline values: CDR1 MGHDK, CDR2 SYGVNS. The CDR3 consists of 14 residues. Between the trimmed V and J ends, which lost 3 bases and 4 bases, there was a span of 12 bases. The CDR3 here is CASSDNAGPTEAFF. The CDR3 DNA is TGTGCCAGCAGTGATAATGCGGGGCCCACTGAAGCTTTCTTT.

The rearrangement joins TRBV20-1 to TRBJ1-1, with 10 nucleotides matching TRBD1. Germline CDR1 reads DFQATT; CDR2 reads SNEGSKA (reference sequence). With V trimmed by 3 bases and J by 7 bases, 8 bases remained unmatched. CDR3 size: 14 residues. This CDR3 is CSARGGTGVGEAFF. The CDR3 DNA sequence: TGCAGTGCTAGGGGGGGGACAGGGGTCGGTGAAGCTTTCTTT.

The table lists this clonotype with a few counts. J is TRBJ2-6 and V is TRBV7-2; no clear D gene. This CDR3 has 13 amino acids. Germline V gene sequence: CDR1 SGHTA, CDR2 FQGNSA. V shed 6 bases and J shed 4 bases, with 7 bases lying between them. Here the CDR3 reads CASREGGANVLTF. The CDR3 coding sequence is TGTGCCAGCAGGGAAGGGGGGGCCAACGTCCTGACTTTC.

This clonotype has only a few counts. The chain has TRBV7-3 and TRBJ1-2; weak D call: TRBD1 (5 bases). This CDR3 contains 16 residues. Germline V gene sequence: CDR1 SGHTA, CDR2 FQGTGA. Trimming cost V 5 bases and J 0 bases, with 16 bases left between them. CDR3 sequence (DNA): TGTGCCAGCAGCCCCGGGACCGCAGCTCCTAACTATGGCTACACCTTC. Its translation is CASSPGTAAPNYGYTF.

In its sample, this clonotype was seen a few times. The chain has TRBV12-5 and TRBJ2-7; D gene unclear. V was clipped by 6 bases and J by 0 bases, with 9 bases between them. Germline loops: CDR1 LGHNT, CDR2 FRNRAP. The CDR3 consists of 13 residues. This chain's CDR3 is CASGKPLSYEQYF. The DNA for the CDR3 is TGTGCTAGTGGGAAGCCCCTCTCCTACGAGCAGTACTTC.

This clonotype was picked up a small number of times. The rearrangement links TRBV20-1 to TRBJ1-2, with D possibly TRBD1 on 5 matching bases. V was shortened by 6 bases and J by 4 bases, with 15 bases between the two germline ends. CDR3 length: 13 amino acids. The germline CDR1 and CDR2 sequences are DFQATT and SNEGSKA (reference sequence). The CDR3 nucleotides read TGCAGTGCCGACCCAATTGGGGGCTATGGCTACACCTTC. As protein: CSADPIGGYGYTF.

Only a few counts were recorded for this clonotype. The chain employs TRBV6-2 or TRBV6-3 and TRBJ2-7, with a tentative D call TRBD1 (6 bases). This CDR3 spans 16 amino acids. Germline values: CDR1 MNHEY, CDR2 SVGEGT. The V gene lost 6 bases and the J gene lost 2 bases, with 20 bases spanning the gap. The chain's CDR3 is CASSDSENRVTYEQYF. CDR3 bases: TGTGCCAGCAGCGACTCAGAAAACAGGGTCACCTACGAGCAGTACTTC.

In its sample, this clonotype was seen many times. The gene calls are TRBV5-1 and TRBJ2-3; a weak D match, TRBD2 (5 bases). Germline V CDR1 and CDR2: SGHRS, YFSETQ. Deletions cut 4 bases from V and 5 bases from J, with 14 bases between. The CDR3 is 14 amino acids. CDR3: CASSPDDGEDTQYF. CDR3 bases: TGCGCCAGCAGCCCGGACGACGGGGAAGATACGCAGTATTTT.

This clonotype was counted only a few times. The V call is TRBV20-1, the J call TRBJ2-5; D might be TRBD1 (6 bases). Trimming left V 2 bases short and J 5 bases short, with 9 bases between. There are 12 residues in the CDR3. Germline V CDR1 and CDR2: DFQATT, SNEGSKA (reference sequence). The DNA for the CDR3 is TGCAGTGCTAGATGGGGGCCGGAGACCCAGTACTTC. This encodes CSARWGPETQYF.

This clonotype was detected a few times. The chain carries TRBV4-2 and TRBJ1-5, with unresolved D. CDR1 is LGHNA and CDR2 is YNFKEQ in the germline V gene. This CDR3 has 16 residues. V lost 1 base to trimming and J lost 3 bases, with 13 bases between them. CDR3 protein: CASSQAAGRANQPQHF. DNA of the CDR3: TGTGCCAGCAGCCAAGCCGCCGGGAGGGCCAATCAGCCCCAGCATTTT.

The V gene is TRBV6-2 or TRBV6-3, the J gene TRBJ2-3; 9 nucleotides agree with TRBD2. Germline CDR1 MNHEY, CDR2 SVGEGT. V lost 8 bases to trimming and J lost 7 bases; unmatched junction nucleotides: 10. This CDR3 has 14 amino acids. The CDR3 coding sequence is TGTGCCAGCTGCGGACTAGCGCCGGCGTATACGCAGTATTTT. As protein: CASCGLAPAYTQYF.

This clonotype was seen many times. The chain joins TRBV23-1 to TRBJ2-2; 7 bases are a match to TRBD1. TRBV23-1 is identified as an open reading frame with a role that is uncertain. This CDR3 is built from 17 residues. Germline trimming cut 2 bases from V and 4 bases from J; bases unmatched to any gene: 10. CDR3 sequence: CASSQPGTAAVTGELFF. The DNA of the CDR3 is TGCGCCAGCAGTCAACCTGGGACAGCCGCGGTCACCGGGGAGCTGTTTTTT.